What follows are 22 T cell receptor beta chains derived from one specimen sequenced in a study of T cells after yellow fever vaccination. TCRdb recomputed calls from the 5' RACE reads with MiXCR, one row per CDR3 protein. Here the sample spans about 580,000 distinct CDR3 sequences, about a sixth being singletons. The source material was PBMCs, sampled less than 6 days after the first yellow fever vaccination. Receptors originate from a man younger than 35 who received the YFV17D yellow fever vaccine.

This clonotype has just a few counts. The gene calls are TRBV20-1 and TRBJ2-3, with 7 bases fitting TRBD2. CDR1 is DFQATT and CDR2 is SNEGSKA in the germline V gene (reference sequence). With 0 bases clipped from V and 3 bases from J, the junction kept 12 bases outside the gene matches. This CDR3 contains 17 residues. The CDR3 here is CSAREWVLGGVTDTQYF. The DNA of the CDR3 is TGCAGTGCTAGAGAGTGGGTATTGGGGGGGGTGACAGATACGCAGTATTTT.

This clonotype has more than one count but fewer than ten. This chain uses TRBV7-2 with TRBJ1-2; unclear D gene. CDR1 and CDR2 (germline): SGHTA, FQGNSA. The CDR3 contains 16 residues. The V and J ends lost 5 bases and 7 bases respectively, with 23 bases between them. The CDR3 here is CASSPPSRMRVAGYTF. CDR3 bases: TGTGCCAGCAGCCCGCCTAGCCGGATGCGGGTTGCTGGCTACACCTTC.

Here the CDR3 reads CASSFWGPNEKLFF. CDR3 nucleotide sequence: TGTGCCAGCAGTTTCTGGGGACCTAATGAAAAACTGTTTTTT. The rearrangement joins TRBV12-3 or TRBV12-4 to TRBJ1-4, with TRBD1 as a possible D gene (5 bases). Trimming left V 3 bases short and J 3 bases short, with 8 bases between. This CDR3 contains 14 residues.

J is TRBJ2-1 and V is TRBV7-3; a possible D gene is TRBD2 (6 bases). The CDR3 sequence is 15 residues long. Trimming removed 4 bases at V and 2 bases at J, with 12 bases between. Germline V gene lookup returns CDR1 SGHTA and CDR2 FQGTGA. DNA of the CDR3: TGTGCCAGCAGCTACGGGGGTGTTCCCTACAATGAGCAGTTCTTC. Its protein is CASSYGGVPYNEQFF.

As concerns this clonotype: One end of the junction does not line up with germline, which may come from a read error. The V call is TRBV6-5, the J call TRBJ1-2, with D hard to call. This CDR3 is 16 amino acids long. The germline V gene has CDR1 MNHEY and CDR2 SVGAGI. The CDR3 nucleotides are TGTGCCAGCAGTTACTCGACCCGATTATCTAACTATGGCTACACATTC. This encodes CASSYSTRLSNYGYTF.

This clonotype showed up just a few times. The chain links TRBV4-2 to TRBJ2-1; 9 nucleotides agree with TRBD2. CDR1 and CDR2 from the germline V gene are LGHNA and YNFKEQ. The CDR3 has 16 residues. Trimming removed 1 base from V and 4 bases from J; junction bases left unmatched: 5. The CDR3 DNA is TGTGCCAGCAGCCAAGCAAGGCGGGGGGGTTACAATGAGCAGTTCTTC. This gives the protein CASSQARRGGYNEQFF.

This chain links TRBV20-1 with TRBJ1-2; D unclear. From germline, CDR1 is DFQATT and CDR2 SNEGSKA (reference sequence). Trimming removed 3 bases from V and 8 bases from J, with 16 bases in between. This CDR3 region has 13 residues. The CDR3 region has the DNA TGCAGTGCTAGTGAATTAGACCGGCCGGGCTACACCTTC. Protein product: CSASELDRPGYTF.

This clonotype was detected only a few times. This chain uses TRBV5-1 with TRBJ2-5; weak D call: TRBD1 (6 bases). Trimming stripped 2 bases from V and 10 bases from J, with 15 bases between. Germline CDR1 and CDR2: SGHRS and YFSETQ. This CDR3 has 13 amino acids. DNA of the CDR3: TGCGCCAGCAGCTTACGGACAGACCCCAGCCAGTACTTC. It yields the protein CASSLRTDPSQYF.

There are many counts of this clonotype. The genes are TRBV5-1 and TRBJ1-4; unclear D gene. Trimming stripped 4 bases from V and 4 bases from J, with 11 bases between. CDR1 SGHRS and CDR2 YFSETQ come from the germline V gene. The CDR3 has 14 amino acids. The CDR3 sequence: CASSLTQYNEKLFF. In DNA form, the CDR3 reads TGCGCCAGCAGCCTTACACAGTATAATGAAAAACTGTTTTTT.

The V call is TRBV24-1, the J call TRBJ2-5; 7 bases map to TRBD2. CDR1 and CDR2 (germline): KGHDR, SFDVKD. This CDR3 has 14 residues. Trimming cost V 9 bases and J 3 bases; bases outside gene matches: 9. CDR3 amino acids: CATPGPGLKETQYF. The CDR3 DNA reads TGTGCCACCCCTGGCCCGGGACTAAAAGAGACCCAGTACTTC.

This clonotype was picked up many times. The chain couples TRBV20-1 to TRBJ2-1; D is unresolved. The V gene's germline CDR1 is DFQATT and CDR2 SNEGSKA (reference sequence). The CDR3 is 12 residues long. The V gene lost 2 bases and the J gene lost 9 bases, with 11 bases spanning the gap. The CDR3 reads CSARRLESEQFF. The CDR3 coding sequence is TGCAGTGCTAGACGGCTGGAAAGTGAGCAGTTCTTC.

The V call is TRBV5-1, the J call TRBJ2-5; 7 nucleotides agree with TRBD1. V dropped 9 bases and J dropped 2; count of bases not matched to a gene: 13. CDR3 length: 15 amino acids. The germline V gene encodes CDR1 SGHRS and CDR2 YFSETQ. The DNA of the CDR3 is TGCGCCACTCGAACCCAGCCAGGGGGACAAGAGACCCAGTACTTC. This gives the protein CATRTQPGGQETQYF.

This rearrangement joins TRBV27 to TRBJ1-1; D ambiguous. V dropped 5 bases and J dropped 0 bases, with 10 bases sitting between them. This CDR3 comprises 14 residues. Germline loops: CDR1 MNHEY, CDR2 SMNVEV (reference sequence). CDR3 nucleotides: TGTGCCAGCAGTCCCCGGGATATGAACACTGAAGCTTTCTTT. It codes for CASSPRDMNTEAFF.

This clonotype occurred a few times. The rearrangement joins TRBV27 to TRBJ1-2, with D perhaps matching TRBD1 (5 bases). V was shortened by 4 bases and J by 6 bases, with 21 bases between the two germline ends. Germline CDR1 MNHEY, CDR2 SMNVEV (reference sequence). The CDR3 runs to 16 residues. The CDR3 region is CASSSYVLGGEDGYTF. For the CDR3, the DNA is TGTGCCAGCAGTTCCTACGTTTTGGGGGGGGAGGATGGCTACACCTTC.

This rearrangement joins TRBV25-1 to TRBJ2-7; either TRBD1 or TRBD2 may supply D (5 bases each). Germline assignment: CDR1 MGHDK and CDR2 SYGVNS. The CDR3 extends over 11 amino acids. Trimming stripped 5 bases from V and 9 bases from J, with 11 bases between. CDR3 in amino acids: CASSMGVLQYV. The CDR3 DNA sequence: TGTGCCAGCAGTATGGGGGTATTGCAGTACGTC.

The V call is TRBV11-2, the J call TRBJ1-3; D remains unclear. The CDR3 extends over 15 amino acids. Trimming stripped 2 bases from V and 1 base from J, with 9 bases between. Germline lookup yields CDR1 SGHAT and CDR2 FQNNGV. The CDR3 reads CASSLSPGSGNTIYF. The DNA of the CDR3 is TGTGCCAGCAGCTTAAGCCCGGGGTCTGGAAACACCATATATTTT.

The chain's CDR3 is CASSQDRASGVSEQFF. The CDR3 coding sequence is TGTGCCAGCAGCCAAGATAGGGCTAGCGGGGTCTCTGAGCAGTTCTTC. The chain joins TRBV4-2 to TRBJ2-1; 9 nucleotides line up with TRBD2. From germline, CDR1 is LGHNA and CDR2 YNFKEQ. There are 16 residues in the CDR3. J gave up 9 bases and V 0 bases, and 9 bases lay outside the gene matches.

The J gene is TRBJ1-1, the V gene TRBV7-2; D call uncertain. Germline CDR1 SGHTA, CDR2 FQGNSA. V was trimmed by 7 bases and J by 2 bases, leaving 14 bases between them. The CDR3 has 14 amino acids. The CDR3 DNA is TGTGCCAGCACCCTACTATCGCGCAACACTGAAGCTTTCTTT. Protein: CASTLLSRNTEAFF.

The chain combines TRBV4-1 with TRBJ2-5, with TRBD2 matching over 8 bases. Unmatched junction bases numbered 10, after V lost 5 bases and J lost 5 bases. The CDR3 totals 15 residues. Per the germline V gene, CDR1 is MGHRA and CDR2 is YSYEKL. CDR3 sequence: CASSVRTSRLETQYF. Written as DNA, the CDR3 is TGCGCCAGCAGCGTACGGACTAGCAGACTGGAGACCCAGTACTTC.

In its sample, this clonotype was seen a few times. The V and J genes are TRBV12-3 or TRBV12-4 and TRBJ2-3; possibly TRBD1 or TRBD2 for D (5 bases each). There are 13 residues in the CDR3. Deletions cut 4 bases from V and 7 bases from J, with 12 bases between. In DNA form, the CDR3 reads TGTGCCAGCAGTTCGAGGGGCTTGAATACGCAGTATTTT. This gives the protein CASSSRGLNTQYF.

The chain uses TRBV24-1 and TRBJ2-2; D is perhaps TRBD1 (5 bases). V gave up 2 bases and J gave up 7 bases, with 16 bases separating them. Germline V lookup: CDR1 KGHDR, CDR2 SFDVKD. The CDR3 runs to 16 residues. The CDR3 region has the DNA TGTGCCACCAGTGATTCGGCAGGGCCTAATAACGGGGAGCTGTTTTTT. Its translation is CATSDSAGPNNGELFF.

The chain has TRBV29-1 and TRBJ1-1; 8 positions match TRBD1. The CDR3 has 13 amino acids. Germline CDR1 SQVTM, CDR2 ANQGSEA. V lost 7 bases to trimming and J lost 1 base; unmatched junction nucleotides: 5. The CDR3 DNA follows: TGCAGCGCTTGCGGACAGGGGAACACTGAAGCTTTCTTT. Its translation is CSACGQGNTEAFF.